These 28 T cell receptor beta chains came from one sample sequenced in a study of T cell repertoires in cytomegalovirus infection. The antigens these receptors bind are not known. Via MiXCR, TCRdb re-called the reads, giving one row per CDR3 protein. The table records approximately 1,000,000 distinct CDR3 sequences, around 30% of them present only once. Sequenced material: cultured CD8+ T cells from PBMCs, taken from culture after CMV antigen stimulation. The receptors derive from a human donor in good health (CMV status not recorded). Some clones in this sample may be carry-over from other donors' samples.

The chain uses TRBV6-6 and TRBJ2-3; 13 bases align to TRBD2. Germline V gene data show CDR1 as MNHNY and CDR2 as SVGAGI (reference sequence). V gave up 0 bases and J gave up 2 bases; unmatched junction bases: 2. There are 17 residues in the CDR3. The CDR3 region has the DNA TGTGCCAGCAGTTACTCGGGACTAGCGGGGTTCACAGATACGCAGTATTTT. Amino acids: CASSYSGLAGFTDTQYF.

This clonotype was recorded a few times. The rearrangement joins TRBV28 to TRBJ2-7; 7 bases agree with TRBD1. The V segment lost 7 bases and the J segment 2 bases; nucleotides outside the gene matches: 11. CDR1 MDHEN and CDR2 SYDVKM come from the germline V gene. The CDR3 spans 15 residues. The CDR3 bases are TGTGCCAGCACCTCCTTGACAGGGATGACCTACGAGCAGTACGTC. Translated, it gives CASTSLTGMTYEQYV.

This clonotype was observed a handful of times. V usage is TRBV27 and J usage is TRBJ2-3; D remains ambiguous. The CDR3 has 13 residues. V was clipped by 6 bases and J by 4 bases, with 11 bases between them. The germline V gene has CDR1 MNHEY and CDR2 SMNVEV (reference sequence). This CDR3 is CASSLQISDTQYF. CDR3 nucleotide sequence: TGTGCCAGCAGCTTACAAATCTCAGATACGCAGTATTTT.

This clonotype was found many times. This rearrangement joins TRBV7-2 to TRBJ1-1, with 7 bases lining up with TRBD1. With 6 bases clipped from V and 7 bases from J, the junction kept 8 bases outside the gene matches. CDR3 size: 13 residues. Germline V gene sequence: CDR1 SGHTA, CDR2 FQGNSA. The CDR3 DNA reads TGTGCCAGCAGTTCTGACAGGGCGGGTGAAGCTTTCTTT. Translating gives CASSSDRAGEAFF.

The CDR3 bases are TGTGCCAGCAGCCAAGGGGACTTGTACAATGAGCAGTTCTTC. Translation gives CASSQGDLYNEQFF. V gene TRBV7-6 combines with J gene TRBJ2-1; a weak D match, TRBD2 (6 bases). This CDR3 is built from 14 residues. The V end was cut by 5 bases, the J end by 4 bases, with 12 bases between. Germline-derived CDR1 and CDR2 are SGHVS and FNYEAQ.

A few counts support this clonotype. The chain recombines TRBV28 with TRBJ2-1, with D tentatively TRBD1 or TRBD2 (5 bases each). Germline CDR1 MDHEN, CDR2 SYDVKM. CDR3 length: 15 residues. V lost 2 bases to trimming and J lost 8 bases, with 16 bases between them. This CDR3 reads CASSLRDPRHDEQFF. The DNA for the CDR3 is TGTGCCAGCAGTTTAAGGGACCCGCGTCATGATGAGCAGTTCTTC.

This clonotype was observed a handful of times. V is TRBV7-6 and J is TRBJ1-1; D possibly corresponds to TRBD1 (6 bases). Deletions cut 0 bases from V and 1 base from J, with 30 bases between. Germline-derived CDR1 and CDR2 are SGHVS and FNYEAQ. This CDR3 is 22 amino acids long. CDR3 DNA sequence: TGTGCCAGCAGCTTAGCGCTGGGTCTCGACAGGTCGATTCCCACGGGGAACACTGAAGCTTTCTTT. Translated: CASSLALGLDRSIPTGNTEAFF.

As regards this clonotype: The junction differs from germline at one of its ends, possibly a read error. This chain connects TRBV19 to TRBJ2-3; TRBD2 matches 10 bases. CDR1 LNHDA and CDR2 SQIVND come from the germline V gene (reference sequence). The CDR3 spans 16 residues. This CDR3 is CVSCLASGGRSDTQYF. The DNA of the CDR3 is TGTGTCAGTTGTCTAGCTAGCGGGGGACGATCAGATACGCAGTATTTT.

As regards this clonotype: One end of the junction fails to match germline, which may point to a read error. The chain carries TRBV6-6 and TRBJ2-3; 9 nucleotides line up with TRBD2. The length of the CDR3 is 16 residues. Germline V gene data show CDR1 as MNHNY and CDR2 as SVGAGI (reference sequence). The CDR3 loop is CASSDSRGGGPDTQYF. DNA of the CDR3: TGTGCCAGCAGTGACTCGCGGGGGGGCGGGCCAGATACGCAGTATTTT.

CDR3 in amino acids: CASSLYQGDDEQFF. The CDR3 DNA follows: TGTGCCAGCAGTTTATACCAGGGTGACGATGAGCAGTTCTTC. The chain carries TRBV27 and TRBJ2-1, with D maybe TRBD1 (5 bases). Germline V gene sequence: CDR1 MNHEY, CDR2 SMNVEV (reference sequence). Trimming took off 1 base at V and 8 bases at J, with 12 bases between the two ends. The CDR3 sequence is 14 residues long.

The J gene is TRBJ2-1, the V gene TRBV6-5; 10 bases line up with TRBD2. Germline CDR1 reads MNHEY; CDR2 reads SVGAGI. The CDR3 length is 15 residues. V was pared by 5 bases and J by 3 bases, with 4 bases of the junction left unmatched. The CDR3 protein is CASSRSSGGYNEQFF. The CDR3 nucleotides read TGTGCCAGCAGTCGGTCTAGCGGGGGCTACAATGAGCAGTTCTTC.

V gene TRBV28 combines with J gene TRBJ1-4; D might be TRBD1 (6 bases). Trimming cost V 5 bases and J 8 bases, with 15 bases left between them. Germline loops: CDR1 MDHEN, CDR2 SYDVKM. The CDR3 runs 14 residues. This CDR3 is CASSLGGREEKLFF. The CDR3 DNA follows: TGTGCCAGCAGTCTAGGGGGTCGAGAGGAAAAACTGTTTTTT.

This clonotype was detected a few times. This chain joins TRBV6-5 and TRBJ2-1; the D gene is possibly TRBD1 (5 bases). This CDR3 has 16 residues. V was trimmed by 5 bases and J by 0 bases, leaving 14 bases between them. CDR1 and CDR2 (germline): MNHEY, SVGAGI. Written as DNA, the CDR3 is TGTGCCAGCAGTCTGGACACTCGAAGCTCCTACAATGAGCAGTTCTTC. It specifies CASSLDTRSSYNEQFF.

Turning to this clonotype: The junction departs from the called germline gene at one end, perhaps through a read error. CDR3 nucleotides: TGTGCCATCCGTGAGTCGAGTGGGGACAGGGCAGATACGCAGTATTTT. This codes for CAIRESSGDRADTQYF. This chain uses TRBV10-3 with TRBJ2-3; TRBD1 matches 9 bases. This CDR3 has 16 amino acids. CDR1 is ENHRY and CDR2 is SYGVKD in the germline V gene.

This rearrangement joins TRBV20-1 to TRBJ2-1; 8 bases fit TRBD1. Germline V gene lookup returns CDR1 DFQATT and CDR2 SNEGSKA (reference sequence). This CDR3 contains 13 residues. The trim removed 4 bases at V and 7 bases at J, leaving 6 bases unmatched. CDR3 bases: TGCAGTGCTATGACAGGGGTTAAGAATGAGCAGTTCTTC. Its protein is CSAMTGVKNEQFF.

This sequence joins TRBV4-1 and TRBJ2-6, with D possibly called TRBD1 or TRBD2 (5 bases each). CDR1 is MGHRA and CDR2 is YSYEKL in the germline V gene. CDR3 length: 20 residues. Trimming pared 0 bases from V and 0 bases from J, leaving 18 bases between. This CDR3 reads CASSQERAPGPNSGANVLTF. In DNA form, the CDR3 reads TGCGCCAGCAGCCAAGAACGCGCCCCGGGACCGAACTCTGGGGCCAACGTCCTGACTTTC.

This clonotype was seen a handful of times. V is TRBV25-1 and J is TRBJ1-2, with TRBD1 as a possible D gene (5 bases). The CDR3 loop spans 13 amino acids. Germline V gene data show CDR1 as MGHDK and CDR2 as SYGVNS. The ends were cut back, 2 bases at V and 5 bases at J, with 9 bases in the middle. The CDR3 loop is CASSEGTTYGYTF. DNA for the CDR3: TGTGCCAGCAGTGAAGGGACTACTTATGGCTACACCTTC.

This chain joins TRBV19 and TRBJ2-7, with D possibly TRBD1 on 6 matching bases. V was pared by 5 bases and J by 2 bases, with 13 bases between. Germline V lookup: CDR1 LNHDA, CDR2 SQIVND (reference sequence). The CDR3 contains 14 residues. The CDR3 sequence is CASSQGRGAYEQYV. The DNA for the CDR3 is TGTGCCAGTAGTCAGGGGAGAGGAGCCTACGAGCAGTACGTC.

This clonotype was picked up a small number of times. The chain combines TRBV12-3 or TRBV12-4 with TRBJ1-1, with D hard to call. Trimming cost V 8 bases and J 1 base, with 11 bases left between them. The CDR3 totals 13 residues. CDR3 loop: CASGNTENTEAFF. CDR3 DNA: TGTGCCAGCGGTAATACAGAGAACACTGAAGCTTTCTTT.

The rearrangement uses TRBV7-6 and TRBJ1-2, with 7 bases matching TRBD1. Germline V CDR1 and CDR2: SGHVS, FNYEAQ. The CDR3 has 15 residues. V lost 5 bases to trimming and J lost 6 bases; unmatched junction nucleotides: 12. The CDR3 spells CASSRADRTPDGYTF. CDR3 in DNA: TGTGCCAGCAGCCGCGCGGACAGGACTCCGGATGGCTACACCTTC.

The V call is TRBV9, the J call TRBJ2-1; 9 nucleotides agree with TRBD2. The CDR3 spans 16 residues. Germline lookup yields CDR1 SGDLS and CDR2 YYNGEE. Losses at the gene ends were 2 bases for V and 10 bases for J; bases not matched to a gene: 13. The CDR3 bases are TGTGCCAGCAGCGTCTTAGGGACTAGCACCTCAAGGGAGCAGTTCTTC. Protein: CASSVLGTSTSREQFF.

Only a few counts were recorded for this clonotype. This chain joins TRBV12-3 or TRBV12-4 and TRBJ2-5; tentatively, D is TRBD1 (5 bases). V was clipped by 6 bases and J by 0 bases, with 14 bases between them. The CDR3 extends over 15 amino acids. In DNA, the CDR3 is TGTGCCAGCAGCCCACAAACAGGTCACCAAGAGACCCAGTACTTC. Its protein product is CASSPQTGHQETQYF.

The CDR3 coding sequence is TGTGCCAGCAGTTACGCTATAATTTATGGACAGGGAAGGCGCACAGATACGCAGTATTTT. As protein: CASSYAIIYGQGRRTDTQYF. The rearrangement uses TRBV6-5 and TRBJ2-3, with 8 bases lining up with TRBD1. Germline assignment: CDR1 MNHEY and CDR2 SVGAGI. The trim removed 2 bases at V and 1 base at J, leaving 17 bases unmatched. The CDR3 length is 20 residues.

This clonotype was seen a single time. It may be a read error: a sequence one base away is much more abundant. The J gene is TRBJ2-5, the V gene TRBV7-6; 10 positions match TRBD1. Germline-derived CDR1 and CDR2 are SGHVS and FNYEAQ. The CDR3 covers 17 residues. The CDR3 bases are TGTGTCAGCAGCTCTCCGGGACAGGGGTCCCTGTGGGAGACCCAGTACTTC. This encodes CVSSSPGQGSLWETQYF.

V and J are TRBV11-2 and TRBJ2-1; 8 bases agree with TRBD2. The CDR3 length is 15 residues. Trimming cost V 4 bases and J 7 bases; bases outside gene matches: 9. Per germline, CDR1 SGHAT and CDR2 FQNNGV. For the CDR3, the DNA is TGTGCCAGCAGCTCCTCGACGGGGGGGTTAAATGAGCAGTTCTTC. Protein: CASSSSTGGLNEQFF.

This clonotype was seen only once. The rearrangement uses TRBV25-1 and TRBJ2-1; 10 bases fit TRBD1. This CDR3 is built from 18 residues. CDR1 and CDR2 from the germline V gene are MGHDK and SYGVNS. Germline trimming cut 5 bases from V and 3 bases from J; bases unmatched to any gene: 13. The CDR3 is CASSSTIIRDRGYNEQFF. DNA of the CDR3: TGTGCCAGCAGTTCGACGATAATCCGGGACAGGGGCTACAATGAGCAGTTCTTC.

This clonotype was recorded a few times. The DNA for the CDR3 is TGCGCCAGCAGCCAAGCCGAGGGGAGCAATCAGCCCCAGCATTTT. As protein: CASSQAEGSNQPQHF. This rearrangement joins TRBV4-1 to TRBJ1-5, with D maybe TRBD1 (5 bases). V shed 1 base and J shed 1 base, with 8 bases lying between them. This CDR3 spans 15 amino acids. CDR1 and CDR2 (germline): MGHRA, YSYEKL.

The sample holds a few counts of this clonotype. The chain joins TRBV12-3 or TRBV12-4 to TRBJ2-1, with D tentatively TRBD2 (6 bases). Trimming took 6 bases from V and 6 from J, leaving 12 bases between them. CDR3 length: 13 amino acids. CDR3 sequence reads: CASRRPSVNEQFF. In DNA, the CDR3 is TGTGCCAGCAGACGACCTAGCGTCAATGAGCAGTTCTTC.